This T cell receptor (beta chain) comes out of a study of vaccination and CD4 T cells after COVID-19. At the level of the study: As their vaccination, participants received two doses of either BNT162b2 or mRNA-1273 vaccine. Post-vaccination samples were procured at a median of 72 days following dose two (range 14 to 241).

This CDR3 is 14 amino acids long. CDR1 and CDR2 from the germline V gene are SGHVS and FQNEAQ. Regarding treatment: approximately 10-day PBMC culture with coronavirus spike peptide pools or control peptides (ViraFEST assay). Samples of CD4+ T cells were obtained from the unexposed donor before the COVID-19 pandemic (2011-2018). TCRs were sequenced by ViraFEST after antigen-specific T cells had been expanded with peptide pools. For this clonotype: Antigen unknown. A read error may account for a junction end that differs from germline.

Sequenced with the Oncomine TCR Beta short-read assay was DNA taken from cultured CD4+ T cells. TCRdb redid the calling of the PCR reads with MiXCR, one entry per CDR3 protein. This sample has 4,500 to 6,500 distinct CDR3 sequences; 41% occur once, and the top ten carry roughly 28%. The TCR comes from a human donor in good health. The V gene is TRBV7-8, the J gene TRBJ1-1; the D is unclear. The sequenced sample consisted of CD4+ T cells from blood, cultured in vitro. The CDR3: CASSLVQVNSEAFF. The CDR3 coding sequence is TGTGCCAGCAGCTTAGTTCAGGTTAACAGTGAAGCTTTCTTT.